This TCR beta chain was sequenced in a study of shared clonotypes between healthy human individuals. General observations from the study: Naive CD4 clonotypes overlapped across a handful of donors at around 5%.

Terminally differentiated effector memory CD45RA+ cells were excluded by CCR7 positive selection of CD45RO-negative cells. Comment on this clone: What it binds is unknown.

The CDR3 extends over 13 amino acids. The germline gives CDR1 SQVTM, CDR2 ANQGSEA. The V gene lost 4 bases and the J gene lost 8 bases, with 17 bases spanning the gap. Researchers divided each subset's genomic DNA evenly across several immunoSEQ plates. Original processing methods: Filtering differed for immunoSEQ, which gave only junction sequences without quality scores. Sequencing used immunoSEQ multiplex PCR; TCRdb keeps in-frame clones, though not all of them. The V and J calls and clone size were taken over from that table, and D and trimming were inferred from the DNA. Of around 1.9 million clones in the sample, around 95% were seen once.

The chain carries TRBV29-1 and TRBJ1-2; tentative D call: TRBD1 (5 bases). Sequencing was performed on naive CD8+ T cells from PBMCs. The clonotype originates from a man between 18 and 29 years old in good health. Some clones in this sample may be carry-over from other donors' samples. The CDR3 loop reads CSVAQGGLRGYTF. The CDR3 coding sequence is TGCAGCGTTGCCCAGGGCGGGTTAAGGGGCTACACCTTC.